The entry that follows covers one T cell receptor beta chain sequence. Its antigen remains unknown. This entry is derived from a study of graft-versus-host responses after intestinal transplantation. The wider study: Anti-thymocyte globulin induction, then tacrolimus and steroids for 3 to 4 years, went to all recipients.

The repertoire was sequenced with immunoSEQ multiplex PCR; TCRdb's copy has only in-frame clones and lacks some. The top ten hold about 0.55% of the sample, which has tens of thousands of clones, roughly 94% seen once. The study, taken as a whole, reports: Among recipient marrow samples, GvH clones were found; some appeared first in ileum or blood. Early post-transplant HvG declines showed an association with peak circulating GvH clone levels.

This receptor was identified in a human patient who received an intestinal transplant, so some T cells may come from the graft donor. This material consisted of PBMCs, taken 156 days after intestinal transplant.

This chain's CDR3 is CAWRTSTGELFF. The CDR3 DNA sequence: TGTGCCTGGAGAACTAGCACCGGGGAGCTGTTTTTT. J is TRBJ2-2 and V is TRBV30; D may be TRBD2 (5 bases). V was pared by 3 bases and J by 4 bases, with 6 bases between. The CDR3 extends over 12 amino acids. Per the germline V gene, CDR1 is GTSNPN and CDR2 is SVGIG (reference sequence).